This T cell receptor beta chain comes out of a study of blood T cell repertoires in COVID-19. Study-wide background: Samples of COVID-19 (acute and convalescent) were obtained from the United States, Italy and Spain. PBMCs, B-cell-depleted T cells, or T cells provided the cDNA or gDNA that made up the material.

Under the authors' procedure: Nucleated cell counts were estimated from reference gene primer amplification. The table came from immunoSEQ multiplex PCR; TCRdb's copy has only in-frame clones and leaves some out. V, J and clone size derive from that table, while D and trimming were established from the DNA sequence. This table holds fewer than 250,000 clones, less than 80% found once. The junction had 5 bases not matched to a gene; V was cut back by 3 bases and J by 4 bases. From germline, CDR1 is LNHDA and CDR2 SQIVND (reference sequence). This CDR3 has 15 amino acids. The sequenced sample was peripheral blood. The chain carries TRBV19 and TRBJ1-4; 7 bases are shared with TRBD1. The sequence was obtained from a woman aged 50 to 60 with acute or convalescent COVID-19. The CDR3 DNA follows: TGTGCCAGTAGTATCAACAGGGGACATAATGAAAAACTGTTTTTT. It translates to CASSINRGHNEKLFF. The whole variable domain, filled in from reference TRBV19 and TRBJ1-4, reads DGGITQSPKYLFRKEGQNVTLSCEQNLNHDAMYWYRQDPGQGLRLIYYSQIVNDFQKGDIAEGYSVSREKKESFPLTVTSAQKNPTAFYLCASSINRGHNEKLFFGSGTQLSVL.